Reported below is one T cell receptor beta chain. Its specificity is unknown. Assay: immunoSEQ multiplex PCR; the TCRdb copy retains only in-frame clones and omits some. This table has 13,000 to 15,000 clones, 60% to 75% appearing once. The CDR3 is 13 amino acids. Trimming pared 8 bases from V and 4 bases from J, leaving 12 bases between. The germline V gene encodes CDR1 KGHSH and CDR2 LQKENI. The sample belongs to a study of CD4+ T cells in melanoma. Study-level results: A reported correlation linked neoantigen-specific CD4+ T cells to CD8+, macrophage and B cell function. In melanoma, neoantigen-specific CD4+ T cells reportedly differed in differentiation state.

The chain combines TRBV18 with TRBJ2-4; no firm D call. The sample taken for sequencing was cells from a culture (not recorded whether cultured in vitro). This TCR was sampled from a human donor with melanoma. CDR3 sequence reads: CASAYGDKNIQYF. The CDR3 DNA sequence: TGTGCCAGCGCCTACGGTGATAAAAACATTCAGTACTTC.